Reported below is one T cell receptor beta chain. Its antigen is not yet known. No much larger clone exists at a distance of one base, and base qualities are not known. Counted from cysteine to phenylalanine, this CDR3 has 14 amino acids. Only the CDR3 part of the read is kept: 42 bases, read in frame from the first base. Sequences SGHDT (CDR1) and YYEEEE (CDR2) are obtained from the germline V gene. V ends up 2 bases short and J 5 bases short, with an unmatched junction base count of 5. This entry belongs to a study of blood T cell repertoires in COVID-19 (dated by TCRdb to the early 2020s). Study-level background: Samples covering the acute and convalescent phases of COVID-19 were provided by collaborators in the United States, Italy and Spain. The prospective study material was composed of cDNA or gDNA derived from T cells, B-cell-depleted T cells, or PBMCs. Deeply sampled blood TCRbeta repertoires from subjects exposed to, actively infected with, or recovered from COVID-19 were included in the dataset. The repertoires were released in a freely available public database intended as a resource for research on the immune response to SARS-CoV-2. Samples were obtained from the ongoing ImmuneRACE study (first 160 participants) and from 950 to 1,500 subjects provided by 6 global collaborators. Sample metadata almost always included a de-identified subject ID, COVID-19 status, age in years and sex. Where available, HLA class I and class II types were taken from metadata supplied by the sample provider and were not determined by assay-based typing.

TCRbeta CDR3 regions were amplified from genomic DNA by means of the immunoSEQ Assay, a bias-controlled multiplex PCR. The published analysis was carried out like this. Within the assay, amplification of reference gene primers was used to estimate how many nucleated cells each sample contained. To quantify the absolute abundance of each unique TCRbeta CDR3 rearrangement, sequence reads were collapsed and filtered. For each sample, productive Simpson clonality was calculated as the square root of Simpson's diversity index over productive rearrangements. Not all clones reach the TCRdb copy of this immuneACCESS table, which keeps in-frame sequences only. Checked studies attribute under half of the gap to unresolved V genes and leave the rest unexplained. That table supplies the V and J calls and clone size; D and trimming were determined from the DNA. The sample contains a few hundred thousand clones, more than 85% of them found a single time. About 0.8% of the sample is held by the ten biggest clonotypes.

Overall study results and their limits: Clinical and demographic metadata were provided uncurated, with the amount varying by source and participant.

Collaborating institutions collected whole blood in K2EDTA tubes following their own protocols. Collaborator samples were shipped for TCRbeta analysis as frozen whole blood, isolated PBMCs, or DNA extracted from either sample type. This TCR derives from a man between 25 and 39 years old with acute or convalescent COVID-19. The receptor chain draws on TRBV5-6 and TRBJ2-7; TRBD1 matches 9 bases in the middle. The sequencing input was peripheral blood. The CDR3 has the sequence CASSFGDRVHEQYF. In nucleotides, the sequence is TGTGCCAGCAGCTTCGGGGACAGGGTCCACGAGCAGTACTTC.